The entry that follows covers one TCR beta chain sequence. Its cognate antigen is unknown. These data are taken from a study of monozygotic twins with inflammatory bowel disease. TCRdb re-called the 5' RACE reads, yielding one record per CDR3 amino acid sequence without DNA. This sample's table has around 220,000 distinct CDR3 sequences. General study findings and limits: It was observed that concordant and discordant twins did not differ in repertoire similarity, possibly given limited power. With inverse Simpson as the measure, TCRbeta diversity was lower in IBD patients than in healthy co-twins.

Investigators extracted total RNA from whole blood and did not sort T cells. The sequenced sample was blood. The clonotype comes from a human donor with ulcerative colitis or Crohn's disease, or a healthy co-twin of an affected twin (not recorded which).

This CDR3 reads CASSGLGTGRSGANVLTF. The J gene is TRBJ2-6, the V gene TRBV11-1; TCRdb's assignment of TRBD1 cannot be checked, as there is no DNA. The length of the CDR3 is 18 residues. Germline loops: CDR1 SGHAT, CDR2 FQDESV (reference sequence).